These 19 T cell receptor beta chains share one sample of origin, sequenced in a study of cytomegalovirus exposure and HLA in healthy donors. 13 Jbeta primers and 60 Vbeta primers were used for the PCR. The method was immunoSEQ multiplex PCR; TCRdb's version includes in-frame clones alone and lacks a portion of them. This table holds under 150,000 clones, over 75% found once. The sequenced sample was PBMCs. The receptor set was obtained from a man between 45 and 60 years old in good health and CMV-seronegative.

The chain recombines TRBV7-9 with TRBJ2-5; TRBD2 matches at 8 bases. The CDR3 runs 15 residues. In germline, CDR1 is SEHNR, CDR2 FQNEAQ (reference sequence). The ends lost 5 bases at V and 4 bases at J; junction bases unmatched: 9. The CDR3 coding sequence is TGTGCCAGCAGCCCTGACGGGGGGGCTGTAGAGACCCAGTACTTC. Its protein product is CASSPDGGAVETQYF.

This clone has a handful of counts. The chain links TRBV5-1 to TRBJ1-4, with TRBD1 matching over 9 bases. The germline V gene has CDR1 SGHRS and CDR2 YFSETQ. The CDR3 has 16 amino acids. The V and J ends lost 6 bases and 0 bases, in that order; junction bases with no gene match: 6. As DNA, the CDR3 is TGCGCCAGCACCACAGGGGGCTCGGCAACTAATGAAAAACTGTTTTTT. Its protein product is CASTTGGSATNEKLFF. Filled out from reference TRBV5-1 and TRBJ1-4, the complete variable domain reads KAGVTQTPRYLIKTRGQQVTLSCSPISGHRSVSWYQQTPGQGLQFLFEYFSETQRNKGNFPGRFSGRQFSNSRSEMNVSTLELGDSALYLCASTTGGSATNEKLFFGSGTQLSVL.

CDR3 amino acids: CASRGGPDYGYTF. In DNA form, the CDR3 reads TGTGCCAGCAGGGGGGGGCCCGACTATGGCTACACCTTC. The chain carries TRBV27 and TRBJ1-2, with D possibly matching TRBD1 (6 bases). V was pared by 6 bases and J by 3 bases, with 11 bases between. From germline, CDR1 is MNHEY and CDR2 SMNVEV (reference sequence). The CDR3 runs 13 residues.

The chain links TRBV5-4 to TRBJ2-2; 8 nucleotides align to TRBD1. CDR3 length: 15 residues. Germline V gives CDR1 SGHNT, CDR2 YYREEE (reference sequence). V lost 6 bases to trimming and J lost 1 base; unmatched junction nucleotides: 5. The CDR3: CASTPGTGNTGELFF. Here the CDR3 DNA reads TGTGCCAGCACCCCCGGGACAGGGAACACCGGGGAGCTGTTTTTT.

This clone showed up just once. The rearrangement joins TRBV27 to TRBJ1-2; no reliable D call. There are 16 residues in the CDR3. The germline CDR1 and CDR2 sequences are MNHEY and SMNVEV (reference sequence). The V gene lost 6 bases and the J gene lost 8 bases, with 25 bases spanning the gap. CDR3 DNA sequence: TGTGCCAGCAGGAAGAGTGGTGCCGTTAGTCCTAGAGGCTACACCTTC. It yields the protein CASRKSGAVSPRGYTF.

The rearrangement joins TRBV25-1 to TRBJ1-5, with a weak D call TRBD1 (5 bases). The CDR3 is 13 residues long. Germline CDR1 reads MGHDK; CDR2 reads SYGVNS. V lost 3 bases and J lost 4, with 7 bases in between. The CDR3 sequence: CASSEAGNQPQHF. The CDR3 DNA reads as TGTGCCAGCAGTGAGGCAGGGAATCAGCCCCAGCATTTT.

The gene calls are TRBV7-6 and TRBJ2-7, with TRBD2 matching 14 bases. There are 15 residues in the CDR3. From germline, CDR1 is SGHVS and CDR2 FNYEAQ. Trimming took 0 bases from V and 5 from J; bases not matched to a gene: 0. CDR3 protein: CASSLATSGRDEQYF. The CDR3 coding sequence is TGTGCCAGCAGCTTAGCGACTAGCGGGAGGGACGAGCAGTACTTC. The full variable domain, rest sourced from reference TRBV7-6 and TRBJ2-7, is GAGVSQSPRYKVTKRGQDVALRCDPISGHVSLYWYRQALGQGPEFLTYFNYEAQQDKSGLPNDRFSAERPEGSISTLTIQRTEQRDSAMYRCASSLATSGRDEQYFGPGTRLTVT.

The chain joins TRBV2 to TRBJ2-7; D is possibly TRBD2 (5 bases). The V gene's germline CDR1 is SNHLY and CDR2 FYNNEI. V was pared by 4 bases and J by 0 bases, with 7 bases between. The CDR3 is 13 residues long. CDR3 amino acids: CASSVRDSYEQYF. The CDR3 region has the DNA TGTGCCAGCAGTGTTCGGGACTCCTACGAGCAGTACTTC.

This clone was recorded only once. Likely a read error: the CDR3 ends without its conserved phenylalanine or tryptophan. Because the CDR3's place on the DNA is in doubt, the DNA is left out and the CDR3 is given as listed by TCRdb. The V gene is TRBV30, the J gene TRBJ1-2; TRBD1 reflects the table's D call only, with no check against the DNA. Both ends counted, the CDR3 spans 11 residues. Germline V lookup: CDR1 GTSNPN, CDR2 SVGIG (reference sequence). CDR3 region: CAWSSDSLLVS.

This chain uses TRBV9 with TRBJ2-1; 9 nucleotides align to TRBD2. This CDR3 comprises 15 residues. CDR1 is SGDLS and CDR2 is YYNGEE in the germline V gene. With 4 bases clipped from V and 6 bases from J, the junction kept 8 bases outside the gene matches. CDR3 residues: CASSPYSGSVNEQFF. CDR3 sequence (DNA): TGTGCCAGCAGCCCTTATAGCGGGAGCGTCAATGAGCAGTTCTTC.

CDR3 coding DNA: TGTGCCAGCAGCCTAGGGTGGGGGGGCACAGATACGCAGTATTTT. Protein sequence: CASSLGWGGTDTQYF. This chain joins TRBV7-8 and TRBJ2-3, with D tentatively TRBD2 (6 bases). Germline assignment: CDR1 SGHVS and CDR2 FQNEAQ. V gave up 5 bases and J gave up 1 base, with 13 bases separating them. The CDR3 is 15 amino acids.

This clone was picked up a small number of times. This rearrangement joins TRBV30 to TRBJ2-5; 10 bases map to TRBD2. V dropped 4 bases and J dropped 1; count of bases not matched to a gene: 6. Germline CDR1 reads GTSNPN; CDR2 reads SVGIG (reference sequence). The CDR3 loop spans 15 amino acids. The CDR3 DNA sequence: TGTGCCTGGAAAAAACTAGCGGGGCCCCAAGAGACCCAGTACTTC. Amino acid sequence: CAWKKLAGPQETQYF.

The chain links TRBV2 to TRBJ1-4; TRBD1 agrees at 9 bases. With 4 bases clipped from V and 6 bases from J, the junction kept 3 bases outside the gene matches. In germline, CDR1 is SNHLY, CDR2 FYNNEI. This CDR3 region has 14 residues. The CDR3 sequence is CASSVDRGDEKLFF. In DNA, the CDR3 is TGTGCCAGCAGTGTGGACAGGGGAGATGAAAAACTGTTTTTT.

The chain's CDR3 is CASSYPGTSGYEQYF. The CDR3 DNA reads TGTGCCAGCAGTTACCCGGGGACTAGCGGTTACGAGCAGTACTTC. The V gene is TRBV6-5, the J gene TRBJ2-7; 11 nucleotides match TRBD2. The germline V gene has CDR1 MNHEY and CDR2 SVGAGI. V dropped 2 bases and J dropped 4; count of bases not matched to a gene: 4. This CDR3 is 15 amino acids long.

This chain links TRBV19 with TRBJ1-1, with D unclear. Germline V gene data show CDR1 as LNHDA and CDR2 as SQIVND (reference sequence). V lost 7 bases, J lost 5 bases, and 14 bases lay in between. The CDR3 length is 13 residues. This CDR3 reads CASKGEGGTEAFF. CDR3 coding DNA: TGTGCCAGTAAAGGCGAGGGAGGAACTGAAGCTTTCTTT.

A few counts support this clone. The V gene is TRBV7-2, the J gene TRBJ2-3; 15 positions match TRBD2. CDR1 is SGHTA and CDR2 is FQGNSA in the germline V gene. CDR3 size: 16 residues. V lost 4 bases, J lost 7 bases, and 6 bases stayed unmatched. The CDR3 DNA reads as TGTGCCAGCAGCTCCTGGACTAGCGGGAGGGAGAATACGCAGTATTTT. Protein product: CASSSWTSGRENTQYF.

V gene TRBV7-7 combines with J gene TRBJ2-1, with 10 bases identical to TRBD2. Trimming at V came to 5 bases and at J to 3 bases, leaving 7 bases not matched to a gene. Germline CDR1 reads SSHAT; CDR2 reads FNYEAQ (reference sequence). The CDR3 runs 16 residues. The CDR3 DNA is TGTGCCAGCAGCCCTGGACTAGCGGTCGACTACAATGAGCAGTTCTTC. Amino acids: CASSPGLAVDYNEQFF.

The rearrangement links TRBV5-1 to TRBJ2-3; TRBD1 aligns across 10 bases. Germline V gene data show CDR1 as SGHRS and CDR2 as YFSETQ. The CDR3 has 16 amino acids. V gave up 4 bases and J gave up 3 bases; unmatched junction bases: 8. The CDR3 DNA is TGCGCCAGCAGCGTGGGGTGGACAGGGGGAACAGATACGCAGTATTTT. It encodes CASSVGWTGGTDTQYF.

The chain joins TRBV5-4 to TRBJ2-5, with TRBD2 identical over 13 bases. The CDR3 has 17 amino acids. CDR1 is SGHNT and CDR2 is YYREEE in the germline V gene (reference sequence). Trimming cost V 3 bases and J 3 bases; bases outside gene matches: 8. CDR3 loop: CASSSQTSGGPEETQYF. The CDR3 region has the DNA TGTGCCAGCAGCTCACAGACTAGCGGGGGGCCAGAAGAGACCCAGTACTTC.